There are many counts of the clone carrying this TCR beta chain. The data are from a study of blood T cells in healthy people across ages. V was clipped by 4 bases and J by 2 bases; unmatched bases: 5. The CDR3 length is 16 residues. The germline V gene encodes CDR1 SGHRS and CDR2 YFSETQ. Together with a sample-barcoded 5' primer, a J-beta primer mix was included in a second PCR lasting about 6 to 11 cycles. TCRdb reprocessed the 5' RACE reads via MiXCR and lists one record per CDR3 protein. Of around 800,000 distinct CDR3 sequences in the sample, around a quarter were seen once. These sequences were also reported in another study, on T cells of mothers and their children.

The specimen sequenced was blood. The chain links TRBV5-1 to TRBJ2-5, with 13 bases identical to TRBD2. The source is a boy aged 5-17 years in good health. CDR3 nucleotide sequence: TGCGCCAGCAGCCTCGGGACTAGCGGGGTACAAGAGACCCAGTACTTC. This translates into CASSLGTSGVQETQYF.